This TCR beta chain was sequenced for a study of CD8 T cells in ankylosing spondylitis. Study results and caveats: Some of the motif variants had earlier been found in reactive arthritis patients' fluid and blood. Disease-linked clones proved CD8+ and comparatively uncommon in peripheral blood. The study looked at matched synovial fluid samples from ankylosing spondylitis patients. Disease-linked clones were reported to be significantly enriched there. There was a TCR beta motif, made of several highly homologous variants, that appeared characteristic of ankylosing spondylitis blood.

By quantitative 5'-RACE with molecular barcodes, the TCR beta libraries were made. TCRdb re-called the 5' RACE reads with MiXCR, one entry per CDR3 protein. Of approximately 520,000 distinct CDR3 sequences listed, roughly 5.2% are singletons. The trim removed 0 bases at V and 0 bases at J, leaving 8 bases unmatched. The CDR3 runs to 19 residues. CDR1 is MNHEY and CDR2 is SVGEGT in the germline V gene. At least ten counts were recorded for this clonotype. Its antigen is currently unknown. This rearrangement joins TRBV6-2 or TRBV6-3 to TRBJ2-3, with 11 positions matching TRBD2. The sequence was obtained from a male donor with ankylosing spondylitis. What was sequenced was blood, either unsorted or a sorted T cell fraction (not recorded which). The CDR3 region is CASSYSLAGGLSSTDTQYF. The CDR3 DNA sequence: TGTGCCAGCAGTTACTCTCTAGCGGGAGGTCTCTCTAGCACAGATACGCAGTATTTT.